The 28 T cell receptor beta chains below were found in one sample sequenced in a study of cytomegalovirus exposure and HLA in healthy donors. Use of 60 Vbeta and 13 Jbeta primers characterized the PCR. The table came from immunoSEQ multiplex PCR; TCRdb's copy has only in-frame clones and leaves some out. The table lists about 190,000 clones, about 86% of them singletons. The sample taken for sequencing was PBMCs. These receptors were collected from a young woman in good health and CMV-seropositive.

V is TRBV2 and J is TRBJ1-2; perhaps TRBD1 as D (5 bases). Germline V gene sequence: CDR1 SNHLY, CDR2 FYNNEI. There are 12 residues in the CDR3. V lost 0 bases, J lost 7 bases, and 6 bases lay in between. CDR3 loop: CASSEAGGGYTF. The CDR3 DNA follows: TGTGCCAGCAGTGAAGCCGGGGGTGGCTACACCTTC.

The chain links TRBV30 to TRBJ1-4; TRBD1 matches 7 bases. This CDR3 spans 17 amino acids. Germline lookup yields CDR1 GTSNPN and CDR2 SVGIG (reference sequence). Trimming took 3 bases from V and 8 from J; bases not matched to a gene: 18. The CDR3, as DNA: TGTGCCTGGAGAAAACCATCGGGGACCATGACAGGGGAAAAACTGTTTTTT. Encoded protein: CAWRKPSGTMTGEKLFF.

This chain links TRBV7-6 with TRBJ1-6; a weak D match, TRBD1 (6 bases). The V end lost 0 bases, the J end lost 6 bases, and 12 bases lay between the germline ends. Looked up from germline, CDR1 is SGHVS and CDR2 is FNYEAQ. This CDR3 region has 16 residues. The CDR3 spells CASSLATGTSNSPLHF. The CDR3 region has the DNA TGTGCCAGCAGCTTAGCAACCGGGACAAGTAATTCACCCCTCCACTTT. Together with reference TRBV7-6 and TRBJ1-6, the CDR3 gives the full variable domain: GAGVSQSPRYKVTKRGQDVALRCDPISGHVSLYWYRQALGQGPEFLTYFNYEAQQDKSGLPNDRFSAERPEGSISTLTIQRTEQRDSAMYRCASSLATGTSNSPLHFGNGTRLTVT.

The chain uses TRBV7-8 and TRBJ2-5; 11 bases fit TRBD2. Germline V gives CDR1 SGHVS, CDR2 FQNEAQ. V lost 3 bases and J lost 4; bases outside the gene matches: 7. The CDR3 is made up of 16 amino acids. CDR3 sequence reads: CASSFLAGGPGETQYF. The CDR3 DNA sequence: TGTGCCAGCAGCTTTTTAGCGGGGGGGCCGGGAGAGACCCAGTACTTC.

In nucleotides, the CDR3 is TGTGCCAGCACCGGGGGACTAGCGGGGGGTAGGAGCTCCTACAATGAGCAGTTCTTC. It is translated as CASTGGLAGGRSSYNEQFF. The chain has TRBV2 and TRBJ2-1, with 15 bases identical to TRBD2. The V gene end was trimmed by 7 bases and the J gene end by 0 bases; junction bases not matched to a gene: 10. CDR1 and CDR2 (germline): SNHLY, FYNNEI. The CDR3 has 19 residues.

This chain links TRBV6-1 with TRBJ2-7; D gene ambiguous. Germline V gives CDR1 MNHNS, CDR2 SASEGT. V was cut by 8 bases and J by 4 bases, with 9 bases left in between. The length of the CDR3 is 11 residues. CDR3 amino acids: CASARGYEQYF. Written as DNA, the CDR3 is TGTGCCAGCGCGCGAGGTTACGAGCAGTACTTC.

This clone was detected only a few times. J is TRBJ2-7 and V is TRBV9; 7 positions match TRBD2. V shed 4 bases and J 3 bases; nucleotides not matched to a gene: 4. The CDR3 runs to 13 residues. Germline V gene sequence: CDR1 SGDLS, CDR2 YYNGEE. The CDR3 coding sequence is TGTGCCAGCAGCCCCCGGGGGGACTACGAGCAGTACTTC. As protein: CASSPRGDYEQYF.

There are a few counts of this clone. This sequence joins TRBV11-3 and TRBJ1-1; 9 positions match TRBD1. Trimming cost V 2 bases and J 6 bases; bases outside gene matches: 4. The CDR3 has 14 amino acids. From germline, CDR1 is SGHNT and CDR2 YENEEA. The CDR3 here is CASSLRQGVSEAFF. The CDR3 DNA reads as TGTGCCAGCAGCTTACGACAGGGGGTCTCTGAAGCTTTCTTT.

This chain uses TRBV5-4 with TRBJ1-5; D not certain. The CDR3 is 13 residues long. Germline V gene data show CDR1 as SGHNT and CDR2 as YYREEE (reference sequence). Trimming pared 4 bases from V and 5 bases from J, leaving 10 bases between. In nucleotides, the CDR3 is TGTGCCAGCAGCCAAACCCCAGATCAGCCCCAGCATTTT. Its translation: CASSQTPDQPQHF.

The V and J genes are TRBV5-1 and TRBJ1-3, with 9 positions matching TRBD1. This CDR3 contains 15 residues. Germline V lookup: CDR1 SGHRS, CDR2 YFSETQ. Germline trimming cut 4 bases from V and 1 base from J; bases unmatched to any gene: 3. CDR3 coding DNA: TGCGCCAGCAGCGGTGGGACAGGGTCTGGAAACACCATATATTTT. It translates to CASSGGTGSGNTIYF.

This clone turned up a few times. This chain links TRBV29-1 with TRBJ1-4, with 8 bases that match TRBD1. V was clipped by 6 bases and J by 5 bases; unmatched bases: 8. Per the germline V gene, CDR1 is SQVTM and CDR2 is ANQGSEA. This CDR3 spans 14 amino acids. CDR3 sequence: CSVTTGTGNEKLFF. The DNA for the CDR3 is TGCAGCGTAACTACCGGGACAGGAAATGAAAAACTGTTTTTT. The whole variable domain, filled in from reference TRBV29-1 and TRBJ1-4, reads SAVISQKPSRDICQRGTSLTIQCQVDSQVTMMFWYRQQPGQSLTLIATANQGSEATYESGFVIDKFPISRPNLTFSTLTVSNMSPEDSSIYLCSVTTGTGNEKLFFGSGTQLSVL.

The chain has TRBV28 and TRBJ1-6; 8 bases are a match to TRBD1. CDR1 MDHEN and CDR2 SYDVKM come from the germline V gene. This CDR3 region has 17 residues. With V trimmed by 5 bases and J by 9 bases, 15 bases remained unmatched. CDR3 amino acids: CASSPPRDRFFRSPLHF. In DNA, the CDR3 is TGTGCCAGCAGTCCGCCCCGGGACAGGTTTTTTCGTTCACCCCTCCACTTT. Complete variable domain (other parts from reference TRBV28 and TRBJ1-6): DVKVTQSSRYLVKRTGEKVFLECVQDMDHENMFWYRQDPGLGLRLIYFSYDVKMKEKGDIPEGYSVSREKKERFSLILESASTNQTSMYLCASSPPRDRFFRSPLHFGNGTRLTVT.

This chain uses TRBV7-2 with TRBJ1-4, with 10 positions matching TRBD1. This CDR3 has 16 amino acids. The V segment lost 5 bases and the J segment 0 bases; nucleotides outside the gene matches: 3. CDR1 and CDR2 (germline): SGHTA, FQGNSA. The CDR3 region has the DNA TGTGCCAGCAGCACCGGGACAGGGGCAACTAATGAAAAACTGTTTTTT. This encodes CASSTGTGATNEKLFF.

The chain joins TRBV2 to TRBJ2-5; 11 bases fit TRBD2. The germline CDR1 and CDR2 sequences are SNHLY and FYNNEI. The CDR3 runs 15 residues. Losses at the gene ends were 4 bases for V and 4 bases for J; bases not matched to a gene: 5. CDR3 amino acids: CASSASGGYSETQYF. The CDR3 region has the DNA TGTGCCAGCAGTGCTAGCGGGGGGTATTCAGAGACCCAGTACTTC. Variable domain in full (rest from reference TRBV2 and TRBJ2-5): EPEVTQTPSHQVTQMGQEVILRCVPISNHLYFYWYRQILGQKVEFLVSFYNNEISEKSEIFDDQFSVERPDGSNFTLKIRSTKLEDSAMYFCASSASGGYSETQYFGPGTRLLVL.

The chain recombines TRBV29-1 with TRBJ1-2; perhaps TRBD1 as D (5 bases). The CDR3 runs to 14 residues. Trimming stripped 3 bases from V and 4 bases from J, with 15 bases between. Germline loops: CDR1 SQVTM, CDR2 ANQGSEA. The CDR3 protein is CSVDLGRQTYGYTF. Here the CDR3 DNA reads TGCAGCGTTGATTTGGGGCGACAGACCTATGGCTACACCTTC.

This chain joins TRBV4-3 and TRBJ1-4, with D possibly matching TRBD1 (5 bases). V was cut by 3 bases and J by 0 bases, with 8 bases left in between. The CDR3 runs to 15 residues. The V gene's germline CDR1 is LGHNA and CDR2 YSLEER. The CDR3 sequence is CASSQEQATNEKLFF. The CDR3 coding sequence is TGCGCCAGCAGCCAGGAACAGGCAACTAATGAAAAACTGTTTTTT.

The chain joins TRBV7-2 to TRBJ2-3; 7 positions agree with TRBD1. The CDR3 runs 14 residues. CDR1 and CDR2 from the germline V gene are SGHTA and FQGNSA. Trimming cost V 3 bases and J 1 base; bases outside gene matches: 1. The CDR3: CASSFGTGTDTQYF. The CDR3 DNA is TGTGCCAGCAGCTTTGGGACAGGCACAGATACGCAGTATTTT.

This clone was detected only a few times. This chain joins TRBV2 and TRBJ1-1; D might be TRBD1 (5 bases). The V gene lost 8 bases and the J gene lost 2 bases, with 15 bases spanning the gap. This CDR3 has 14 residues. Per germline, CDR1 SNHLY and CDR2 FYNNEI. For the CDR3, the DNA is TGTGCCAGCGATTTGGGGGGGATAAACACTGAAGCTTTCTTT. Amino acid sequence: CASDLGGINTEAFF.

V is TRBV9 and J is TRBJ1-5, with TRBD1 identical over 11 bases. The trim removed 5 bases at V and 0 bases at J, leaving 10 bases unmatched. The germline V gene encodes CDR1 SGDLS and CDR2 YYNGEE. This CDR3 contains 18 residues. CDR3 protein: CASRTPGQGVHSNQPQHF. The CDR3 DNA reads as TGTGCCAGCAGGACCCCGGGACAGGGGGTTCATAGCAATCAGCCCCAGCATTTT.

The V call is TRBV5-1, the J call TRBJ1-1, with D possibly being TRBD1 (6 bases). This CDR3 has 12 amino acids. CDR1 and CDR2 (germline): SGHRS, YFSETQ. V was pared by 9 bases and J by 3 bases, with 12 bases between. CDR3 protein: CATKGDHTEAFF. CDR3 DNA sequence: TGCGCCACCAAGGGGGACCACACTGAAGCTTTCTTT. Variable domain in full (rest from reference TRBV5-1 and TRBJ1-1): KAGVTQTPRYLIKTRGQQVTLSCSPISGHRSVSWYQQTPGQGLQFLFEYFSETQRNKGNFPGRFSGRQFSNSRSEMNVSTLELGDSALYLCATKGDHTEAFFGQGTRLTVV.

The table lists this clone with a few counts. The chain links TRBV28 to TRBJ1-1; TRBD1 matches at 9 bases. The germline CDR1 and CDR2 sequences are MDHEN and SYDVKM. The CDR3 length is 14 residues. The V segment lost 4 bases and the J segment 1 base; nucleotides outside the gene matches: 1. CDR3 sequence reads: CASSWTGANTEAFF. CDR3 DNA: TGTGCCAGCAGTTGGACAGGGGCGAACACTGAAGCTTTCTTT.

The chain recombines TRBV7-3 with TRBJ2-1, with D maybe TRBD2 (6 bases). The CDR3 is 14 residues long. Looked up from germline, CDR1 is SGHTA and CDR2 is FQGTGA. V dropped 3 bases and J dropped 3 bases, with 9 bases sitting between them. CDR3 region: CASSLSGVYNEQFF. The CDR3 DNA is TGTGCCAGCAGCTTGTCGGGGGTCTACAATGAGCAGTTCTTC.

The chain couples TRBV29-1 to TRBJ2-7, with 10 bases matching TRBD2. J lost 3 bases, V lost 0 bases, and 5 bases had no gene match. The CDR3 has 15 amino acids. CDR1 is SQVTM, CDR2 ANQGSEA, per germline. The CDR3 sequence is CSVEDLSGGGYEQYF. The CDR3 DNA follows: TGCAGCGTTGAAGATCTCAGCGGGGGGGGCTACGAGCAGTACTTC.

This rearrangement joins TRBV7-2 to TRBJ1-1, with TRBD1 identical over 9 bases. The germline gives CDR1 SGHTA, CDR2 FQGNSA. Trimming took 0 bases from V and 1 from J; bases not matched to a gene: 9. CDR3 length: 18 residues. CDR3 sequence: CASSLAPRGTGTNTEAFF. For the CDR3, the DNA is TGTGCCAGCAGCTTAGCACCCCGAGGGACAGGGACGAACACTGAAGCTTTCTTT.

Note on this clone: Compared with germline, one end of the junction differs, possibly owing to a read error. This chain uses TRBV28 with TRBJ1-1, with D maybe TRBD1 (5 bases). The germline CDR1 and CDR2 sequences are MDHEN and SYDVKM. The CDR3 contains 14 residues. The CDR3 is CASTLGFRATEAFF. The CDR3 bases are TGTGCCAGCACTTTAGGTTTCAGGGCCACTGAAGCTTTCTTT.

V gene TRBV7-9 combines with J gene TRBJ1-2; 8 positions agree with TRBD1. Trimming took 4 bases from V and 5 from J; bases not matched to a gene: 6. Germline-derived CDR1 and CDR2 are SEHNR and FQNEAQ (reference sequence). This CDR3 spans 14 amino acids. The CDR3 is CASSWDRSGYGYTF. The CDR3 region has the DNA TGTGCCAGCAGCTGGGACAGGTCTGGGTATGGCTACACCTTC.

On this clone itself: The junction departs from germline at one end; a sequencing error may be responsible. V usage is TRBV11-2 and J usage is TRBJ2-5; a possible D gene is TRBD2 (6 bases). Germline lookup yields CDR1 SGHAT and CDR2 FQNNGV. The CDR3 loop spans 15 amino acids. The CDR3 DNA is TGTACCAGCAGCTGGGGAGGTGCCCCTCAAGAGACCCAGTACTTC. Its translation: CTSSWGGAPQETQYF.

The genes are TRBV15 and TRBJ1-4; D is unresolved. This CDR3 region has 13 residues. The germline CDR1 and CDR2 sequences are LNHNV and YYDKDF (reference sequence). V lost 2 bases to trimming and J lost 5 bases, with 6 bases between them. The CDR3 is CATSRPGNEKLFF. In DNA, the CDR3 is TGTGCCACCAGCAGACCAGGCAATGAAAAACTGTTTTTT.